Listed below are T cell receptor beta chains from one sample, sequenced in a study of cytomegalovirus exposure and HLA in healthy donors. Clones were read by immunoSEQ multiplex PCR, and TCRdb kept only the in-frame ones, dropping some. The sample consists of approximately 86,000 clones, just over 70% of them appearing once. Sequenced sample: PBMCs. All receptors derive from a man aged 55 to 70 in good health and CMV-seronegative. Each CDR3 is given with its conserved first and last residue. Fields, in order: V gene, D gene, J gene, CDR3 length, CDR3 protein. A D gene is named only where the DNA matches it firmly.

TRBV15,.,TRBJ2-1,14,CATSREGRVGEQFF
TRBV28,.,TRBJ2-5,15,CASRHPDTLQETQYF
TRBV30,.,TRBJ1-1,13,CAWRRGGNTEAFF
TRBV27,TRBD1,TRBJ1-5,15,CASSLSRGRNQPQHF
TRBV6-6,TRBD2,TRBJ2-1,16,CASSRLAGGTGNEQFF
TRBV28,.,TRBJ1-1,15,CASFDRGNMNTEAFF
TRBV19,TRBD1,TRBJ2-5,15,CARESGQGALRTQYF
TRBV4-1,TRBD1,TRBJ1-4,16,CASSQGGDRVDEKLFF
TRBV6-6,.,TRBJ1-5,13,CASSTGFPQPQHF
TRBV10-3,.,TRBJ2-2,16,CAISESVLSGLGELFF
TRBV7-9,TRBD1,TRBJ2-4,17,CASSPISSGTGLDIQYF
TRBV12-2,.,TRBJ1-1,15,CASRLGGGSEGEAFF
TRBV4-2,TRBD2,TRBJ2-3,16,CASSQELASSTDTQYF
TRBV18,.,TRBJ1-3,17,CASSGLTGMISGNTIYF
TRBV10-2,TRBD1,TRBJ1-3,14,CASVDREHGNTIYF
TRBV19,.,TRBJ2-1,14,CASSQMGAYNEQFF
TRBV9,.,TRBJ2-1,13,CASSVAGYNEQFF
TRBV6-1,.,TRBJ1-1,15,CASSRQGGGNTEAFF
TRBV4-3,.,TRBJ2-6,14,CASSQDRGANVLTF
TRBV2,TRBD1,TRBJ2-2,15,CASTGQAGFGGELFF
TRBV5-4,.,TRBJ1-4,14,CASSASGTNEKLFF
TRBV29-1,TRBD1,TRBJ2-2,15,CSVPRDSANTGELFF
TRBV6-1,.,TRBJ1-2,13,CASSEATFYGYTF
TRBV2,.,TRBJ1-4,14,CASSEYARGEKLFF
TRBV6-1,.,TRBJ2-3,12,CASGRRRETQYF
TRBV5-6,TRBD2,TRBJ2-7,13,CASSFGAGDEQYF
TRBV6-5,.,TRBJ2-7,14,CASTPAGGNYEQYF
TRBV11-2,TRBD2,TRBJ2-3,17,CASSLLRAGGPTDTQYF
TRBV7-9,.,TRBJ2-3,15,CASTPAGPITDTQYF
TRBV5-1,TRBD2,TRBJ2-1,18,CASSRGLAGGRSYNEQFF
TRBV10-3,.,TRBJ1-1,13,CANQGNRDTEAFF
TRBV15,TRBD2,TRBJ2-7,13,CATGGTSGYEQYF
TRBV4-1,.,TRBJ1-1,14,CASSYGGYTAEPFF
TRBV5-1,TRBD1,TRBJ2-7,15,CASSLGGTGGYEQYF
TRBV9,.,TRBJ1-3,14,CASSVEGLRGTIYF
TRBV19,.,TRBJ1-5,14,CASSIGGGGQPQHF
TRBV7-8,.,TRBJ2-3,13,CASIPPRGDTQYF
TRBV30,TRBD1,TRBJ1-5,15,CAWSAGQWGIQPQHF
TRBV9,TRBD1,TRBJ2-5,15,CASSVAGTVKETQYF
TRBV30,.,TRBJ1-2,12,CAWRTANYGYTF
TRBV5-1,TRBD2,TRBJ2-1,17,CASSSGVAGVDDNEQFF